This T cell receptor beta chain is from a study of blood T cell repertoires in COVID-19. Authors' processing steps: Amplification with reference gene primers provided the estimates of nucleated cell counts. The repertoire was sequenced with immunoSEQ multiplex PCR; TCRdb's copy has only in-frame clones and lacks some. V and J calls and clone size are copied from that table; D and trimming were computed from the DNA. Here the sample spans approximately 280,000 clones, around 84% being singletons. The specimen was PBMCs or T cells enriched from blood (not recorded which). This receptor was taken from a man aged 35 to 55 who had been exposed to COVID-19.

The CDR3 loop reads CASSGQETNYGYTF. The CDR3 DNA is TGTGCCAGCTCAGGACAGGAGACTAACTATGGCTACACCTTC. The gene calls are TRBV18 and TRBJ1-2, with TRBD1 matching over 7 bases. CDR3 length equals 14 residues. V shed 5 bases, J shed 0 bases, and the junction held 3 bases outside the gene matches. Germline V gene sequence: CDR1 KGHSH, CDR2 LQKENI.